The text below deals with one T cell receptor (beta chain). Its antigen remains unidentified. This sample was taken from a study of beta chain features in type 1 diabetes. Study-level results: Researchers could not determine here whether HLA type influences TCRB rearrangement.

CD45RO/CCR7/CD25/CD127/CD95/CD27 sorting isolated CD4+ naive, central memory, regulatory and stem cell-like memory cells. Sequencing targeted expressed TCRB transcripts, as all isolated RNA had been reverse transcribed. Data came from immunoSEQ multiplex PCR; TCRdb stores just in-frame clones and leaves some out. The data hold 150,000 to 200,000 clones, with over 7.5% observed a single time. The germline V gene encodes CDR1 GTSNPN and CDR2 SVGIG (reference sequence). This CDR3 is 16 amino acids long. Trimming took 2 bases from V and 10 from J; bases not matched to a gene: 12. This rearrangement joins TRBV30 to TRBJ1-6; 9 positions agree with TRBD1. The sequence came from a woman in her late teens or twenties in good health. Sequencing input: central memory CD4+ T cells from blood. The CDR3 bases are TGTGCCTGGAGTCAGGGAATGACAGGGGGACGGTCACCCCTCCACTTT. It encodes CAWSQGMTGGRSPLHF.